Listed here are 15 T cell receptor beta chains from one sample, sequenced in a study of blood T cell repertoires in COVID-19. Some clones are missing from TCRdb's copy, which holds only in-frame ones; the method was immunoSEQ multiplex PCR. Of about 380,000 clones listed, around 84% were seen once; the top ten hold 1.1%. Sequenced: peripheral blood. The receptor source for this set is a human donor with acute or convalescent COVID-19. The donor label of this sample is uncertain.

The chain carries TRBV24-1 and TRBJ2-1; 13 bases agree with TRBD2. This CDR3 spans 13 amino acids. With V trimmed by 10 bases and J by 8 bases, 4 bases remained unmatched. CDR1 is KGHDR and CDR2 is SFDVKD in the germline V gene. Here the CDR3 DNA reads TGTGCCACTGGGACTAGCGGGGTTCATGAGCAGTTCTTC. It translates to CATGTSGVHEQFF.

The J gene is TRBJ1-4, the V gene TRBV2; TRBD1 might be the D (5 bases). The V gene's germline CDR1 is SNHLY and CDR2 FYNNEI. This CDR3 comprises 13 residues. The ends were cut back, 6 bases at V and 5 bases at J, with 10 bases in the middle. The CDR3 bases are TGTGCCAGCAGAACCGACAGCAATGAAAAACTGTTTTTT. This sequence encodes CASRTDSNEKLFF.

The chain has TRBV7-8 and TRBJ2-5; perhaps TRBD2 as D (6 bases). V was shortened by 5 bases and J by 5 bases, with 12 bases between the two germline ends. CDR3 length: 13 residues. Germline V gene sequence: CDR1 SGHVS, CDR2 FQNEAQ. The chain's CDR3 is CASSPGRGETQYF. CDR3 coding DNA: TGTGCCAGCAGCCCCGGCCGGGGGGAGACCCAGTACTTC.

The V gene is TRBV5-1, the J gene TRBJ2-2; possible D gene TRBD2, 5 bases. The length of the CDR3 is 15 residues. V lost 1 base to trimming and J lost 6 bases, with 13 bases between them. Germline V CDR1 and CDR2: SGHRS, YFSETQ. In nucleotides, the CDR3 is TGCGCCAGCAGCTTGAGAGGGTTTGTTCCCGGGGAGCTGTTTTTT. Residues: CASSLRGFVPGELFF. Full variable domain (outside the CDR3, taken from reference TRBV5-1 and TRBJ2-2): KAGVTQTPRYLIKTRGQQVTLSCSPISGHRSVSWYQQTPGQGLQFLFEYFSETQRNKGNFPGRFSGRQFSNSRSEMNVSTLELGDSALYLCASSLRGFVPGELFFGEGSRLTVL.

DNA of the CDR3: TGTGCCTGGAGTACGGGGGTGGGTAATTCACCCCTCCACTTT. This gives the protein CAWSTGVGNSPLHF. The J gene is TRBJ1-6, the V gene TRBV30; possibly TRBD1 for D (5 bases). V lost 2 bases, J lost 6 bases, and 11 bases lay in between. Germline CDR1 and CDR2: GTSNPN and SVGIG (reference sequence). There are 14 residues in the CDR3.

This clone was counted only a few times. The chain couples TRBV5-1 to TRBJ1-4; 7 bases are a match to TRBD1. The junction had 3 bases not matched to a gene; V was cut back by 5 bases and J by 5 bases. The germline CDR1 and CDR2 sequences are SGHRS and YFSETQ. This CDR3 region has 13 residues. The CDR3, as DNA: TGCGCCAGCAGGACAGGGCCAAATGAAAAACTGTTTTTT. Translation: CASRTGPNEKLFF.

The chain uses TRBV24-1 and TRBJ2-3; a weak D match, TRBD1 (5 bases). V lost 5 bases, J lost 2 bases, and 10 bases lay in between. The length of the CDR3 is 14 residues. CDR1 and CDR2 from the germline V gene are KGHDR and SFDVKD. The DNA of the CDR3 is TGTGCCACCAGTGTGGGGCGGTACACAGATACGCAGTATTTT. Protein product: CATSVGRYTDTQYF.

This chain connects TRBV28 to TRBJ1-2, with 11 bases that match TRBD1. Unmatched junction bases numbered 9, after V lost 10 bases and J lost 8 bases. The V gene's germline CDR1 is MDHEN and CDR2 SYDVKM. The CDR3 runs to 13 residues. CDR3 DNA: TGTGCCACACGGACAGGGGGCGTCCTCGGCTACACCTTC. As protein: CATRTGGVLGYTF.

This chain links TRBV27 with TRBJ1-1; TRBD1 agrees at 8 bases. V was pared by 8 bases and J by 3 bases, with 2 bases of the junction left unmatched. CDR1 is MNHEY and CDR2 is SMNVEV in the germline V gene (reference sequence). The CDR3 consists of 12 residues. The CDR3 bases are TGTGCCAGCTGGGACAGGTACACTGAAGCTTTCTTT. Translating gives CASWDRYTEAFF.

The chain is built from TRBV15 and TRBJ2-1; TRBD2 matches at 8 bases. This CDR3 has 16 amino acids. V lost 3 bases, J lost 6 bases, and 10 bases stayed unmatched. In germline, CDR1 is LNHNV, CDR2 YYDKDF (reference sequence). The CDR3 here is CATSRSRGAARNEQFF. CDR3 bases: TGTGCCACCAGCAGGTCGCGGGGGGCAGCACGCAATGAGCAGTTCTTC. Full variable domain (remainder filled in from reference TRBV15 and TRBJ2-1): DAMVIQNPRYQVTQFGKPVTLSCSQTLNHNVMYWYQQKSSQAPKLLFHYYDKDFNNEADTPDNFQSRRPNTSFCFLDIRSPGLGDTAMYLCATSRSRGAARNEQFFGPGTRLTVL.

The CDR3 nucleotides read TGTGCCAGCAGCTTAGCCACAGGGGGGAGTCAGCCCCAGCATTTT. Protein sequence: CASSLATGGSQPQHF. V and J are TRBV7-9 and TRBJ1-5; 8 nucleotides align to TRBD1. There are 15 residues in the CDR3. V shed 0 bases, J shed 6 bases, and the junction held 4 bases outside the gene matches. Germline CDR1 SEHNR, CDR2 FQNEAQ (reference sequence).

V gene TRBV27 combines with J gene TRBJ1-1; 8 positions match TRBD1. Germline values: CDR1 MNHEY, CDR2 SMNVEV (reference sequence). Trimming cost V 3 bases and J 3 bases; bases outside gene matches: 6. The CDR3 covers 15 residues. CDR3 sequence (DNA): TGTGCCAGCAGTTTCCAGGGGGCGCAGCACACTGAAGCTTTCTTT. This sequence encodes CASSFQGAQHTEAFF.

CDR3 nucleotides: TGTGCCAGCAGTTTCTCCGCTAACAATGAGCAGTTCTTC. This codes for CASSFSANNEQFF. The gene calls are TRBV27 and TRBJ2-1; D gene uncertain. This CDR3 is 13 amino acids long. The germline CDR1 and CDR2 sequences are MNHEY and SMNVEV (reference sequence). V was pared by 3 bases and J by 5 bases, with 8 bases between.

J is TRBJ2-2 and V is TRBV10-2, with D tentatively TRBD1 (5 bases). Germline CDR1 WSHSY, CDR2 SAAADI. V lost 2 bases and J lost 1, with 5 bases in between. CDR3 size: 14 residues. CDR3 nucleotides: TGCGCCAGCAGTGAGGACAGGAACACCGGGGAGCTGTTTTTT. Residues: CASSEDRNTGELFF.

This sequence joins TRBV5-8 and TRBJ1-5; a weak D match, TRBD1 (6 bases). CDR1 SGHTS and CDR2 YDEGEE come from the germline V gene. Trimming took 1 base from V and 4 from J, leaving 9 bases between them. This CDR3 spans 14 amino acids. CDR3 in DNA: TGTGCCAGCAGCTTGCGAGGGGGAAATCAGCCCCAGCATTTT. Translating gives CASSLRGGNQPQHF.